A selection of T cell receptor beta chains follows, all from one sample in a study of T cell repertoires in cytomegalovirus infection. Using its own MiXCR run on the reads, TCRdb lists one record per CDR3 protein. This sample has some 150,000 distinct CDR3 sequences, with 23% found just once. Sequenced: PBMCs. The receptors derive from a human donor in good health (CMV status not recorded). Some clones in this sample may be carry-over from other donors' samples. CDR3s include the opening cysteine and the closing phenylalanine or tryptophan. The D gene is left open where the match is weak. Size tells how often a clone was seen (once, few, many) or the class of an expanded clone, and some rows leave it out.

>TRBV20-1|TRBJ1-1|-|-
TGCAGTGCTATCAGACAGTCGAACACTGAAGCTTTCTTT
CSAIRQSNTEAFF
>TRBV20-1|TRBJ1-1|few|TRBD1
TGCAGTGCTAGTTTAGGGGGCTCGAACACTGAAGCTTTCTTT
CSASLGGSNTEAFF
>TRBV28|TRBJ2-5|-|-
TGTGCCACCCAGGGTAGGGAGACCCAGTACTTC
CATQGRETQYF
>TRBV5-8|TRBJ2-2|few|TRBD1
TGTGCCAGCGGGCAGGGACAGGGATCAACCGGGGAGCTGTTTTTT
CASGQGQGSTGELFF
>TRBV7-8|TRBJ2-7|many|TRBD1
TGTGCCAGCAGCAGACAGGGTTCCTACGAGCAGTACTTC
CASSRQGSYEQYF
>TRBV7-6|TRBJ2-3|few|-
TGTGCCAGCAGCTTAGACTGGGGGGTCTCGGATACGCAGTATTTT
CASSLDWGVSDTQYF
>TRBV7-2|TRBJ2-2|-|-
TGTGCCAGCAGGCTAGGGGGGTACACCGGGGAGCTGTTTTTT
CASRLGGYTGELFF
>TRBV12-3/TRBV12-4|TRBJ2-7|-|-
TGTGCCAGCAGTGTCCCGGGACTCAACGAGCAGTACTTC
CASSVPGLNEQYF
>TRBV7-2|TRBJ2-5|many|-
TGTGCCAGCAGCTTAGCTCAGGGTGGCGTAGAGACCCAGTACTTC
CASSLAQGGVETQYF
>TRBV6-5|TRBJ2-3|few|-
TGTGCCAGCAGTTATCGTTTAGGGATGGGGGAAACGCAGTATTTT
CASSYRLGMGETQYF
>TRBV7-3|TRBJ1-2|many|-
TGTGCCAGCAGCCCCAATGCGGGGCGGGGGTTAGGCTATGGCTACACCTTC
CASSPNAGRGLGYGYTF
>TRBV19|TRBJ2-5|few|-
TGTGCCACCAGGGGAATAAACCAAGAGACCCAGTACTTC
CATRGINQETQYF
>TRBV5-4|TRBJ2-7|-|-
TGTGCCAGCAGCTTCCGAGACCGAAACGAGCAGTACTTC
CASSFRDRNEQYF
>TRBV7-2|TRBJ2-5|many|-
TGTGCCAGCAGCTTCCGGACAGATTTCCAAGAGACCCAGTACTTC
CASSFRTDFQETQYF
>TRBV20-1|TRBJ2-1|-|TRBD2
TGCAGTGCTAGGGCTAGCGGGAGTATCTATGAGCAGTTCTTC
CSARASGSIYEQFF
>TRBV7-9|TRBJ1-4|-|-
TGTGCCAGCAGAAGCGGGTCAGATGAAAAACTGTTTTTT
CASRSGSDEKLFF
>TRBV14|TRBJ2-1|-|-
TGTGCCAGCAGCCTCACGGACAGTTACAATGAGCAGTTCTTC
CASSLTDSYNEQFF
>TRBV9|TRBJ2-1|few|TRBD2
TGTGCCAGCAGCGTAGGTCTGACTAGCGGTTACAATGAGCAGTTCTTC
CASSVGLTSGYNEQFF
>TRBV12-3/TRBV12-4|TRBJ2-1|-|TRBD2
TGTGCCAGCAGTTTCGGGACTAGCGGGGTTCCCCTCTACAATGAGCAGTTCTTC
CASSFGTSGVPLYNEQFF